Shown below are 29 T cell receptor beta chains from a single sample sequenced in a study of beta chain features in type 1 diabetes. cDNA synthesis used the whole RNA isolate, giving expressed TCRB sequences. TCRdb's copy holds only in-frame clones and misses some; the assay was immunoSEQ multiplex PCR. The profile shows about 320,000 clones, roughly 15% of them singletons. Sequenced sample: central memory CD4+ T cells from blood. The receptors originated from a man aged 30 to 39 in good health.

This clone turned up a few times. This chain links TRBV5-6 with TRBJ2-2, with TRBD1 identical over 7 bases. V shed 3 bases, J shed 7 bases, and the junction held 12 bases outside the gene matches. CDR1 is SGHDT and CDR2 is YYEEEE in the germline V gene. The CDR3 is made up of 16 amino acids. The CDR3 DNA reads TGTGCCAGCAGCTCCCCGAGCAGGGGGTTTGTCGGGGAGCTGTTTTTT. This encodes CASSSPSRGFVGELFF.

Ten or more counts support this clone. Other DNA sequences from this sample encode an identical CDR3 as well. This rearrangement joins TRBV5-4 to TRBJ2-3; no definite D call. The V gene's germline CDR1 is SGHNT and CDR2 YYREEE (reference sequence). This CDR3 spans 13 amino acids. Trimming stripped 0 bases from V and 4 bases from J, with 6 bases between. The CDR3 sequence: CASSLGGADTQYF. For the CDR3, the DNA is TGTGCCAGCAGCTTGGGAGGCGCAGATACGCAGTATTTT.

This clone appeared many times. The chain joins TRBV14 to TRBJ1-2; unclear D gene. V lost 0 bases to trimming and J lost 7 bases, with 12 bases between them. CDR3 length: 14 residues. Germline V gene sequence: CDR1 SGHDN, CDR2 FVKESK. CDR3 sequence: CASSQDYGRAGYTF. CDR3 sequence (DNA): TGTGCCAGCAGCCAAGATTATGGAAGGGCTGGCTACACCTTC.

This clone appeared many times. The chain employs TRBV7-9 and TRBJ2-2; possible D gene TRBD1, 6 bases. V lost 5 bases and J 6 bases, leaving 13 bases between the germline ends. Germline V gene data show CDR1 as SEHNR and CDR2 as FQNEAQ (reference sequence). The CDR3 consists of 14 residues. The CDR3 is CASSQGTSSGELFF. The CDR3 nucleotides read TGTGCCAGCAGCCAAGGGACATCGTCCGGGGAGCTGTTTTTT.

This chain uses TRBV29-1 with TRBJ1-4; TRBD1 matches at 10 bases. The V gene's germline CDR1 is SQVTM and CDR2 ANQGSEA. The CDR3 loop spans 13 amino acids. J gave up 10 bases and V 6 bases, and 8 bases lay outside the gene matches. The CDR3 DNA follows: TGCAGCGTGGCCGGGACAGGGGTCGGAAAACTGTTTTTT. Protein: CSVAGTGVGKLFF. Complete variable domain (other parts from reference TRBV29-1 and TRBJ1-4): SAVISQKPSRDICQRGTSLTIQCQVDSQVTMMFWYRQQPGQSLTLIATANQGSEATYESGFVIDKFPISRPNLTFSTLTVSNMSPEDSSIYLCSVAGTGVGKLFFGSGTQLSVL.

The sample holds one count of this clone. The genes are TRBV6-1 and TRBJ2-2; a possible D gene is TRBD1 (6 bases). Trimming took off 0 bases at V and 7 bases at J, with 15 bases between the two ends. The CDR3 is made up of 16 amino acids. The germline V gene has CDR1 MNHNS and CDR2 SASEGT. CDR3 in DNA: TGTGCCAGCAGTGAAGCCCCAGGGGCCCCCGGCGGGGAGCTGTTTTTT. This translates into CASSEAPGAPGGELFF.

This clone was detected a few times. The rearrangement uses TRBV4-3 and TRBJ2-1, with 9 bases matching TRBD2. Unmatched junction bases numbered 9, after V lost 1 base and J lost 5 bases. Germline V gene data show CDR1 as LGHNA and CDR2 as YSLEER. This CDR3 comprises 17 residues. The CDR3 loop is CASSQVSGSGRNNEQFF. The DNA of the CDR3 is TGCGCCAGCAGCCAAGTGAGTGGTAGCGGGAGAAACAATGAGCAGTTCTTC.

Details on this clone: Other DNA sequences from this sample encode an identical CDR3 as well. The rearrangement joins TRBV10-3 to TRBJ1-6, with 11 bases identical to TRBD1. The CDR3 loop spans 14 amino acids. Germline CDR1 is ENHRY and CDR2 is SYGVKD. The J segment lost 10 bases and the V segment lost 3 bases, leaving 2 bases of the junction unmatched. The CDR3 region has the DNA TGTGCCATCAGTGAAGGGACAGGGGGGTCACCCCTCCACTTT. Translation gives CAISEGTGGSPLHF.

A few counts support this clone. V and J are TRBV7-7 and TRBJ2-1; D gene ambiguous. Germline lookup yields CDR1 SSHAT and CDR2 FNYEAQ (reference sequence). CDR3 size: 13 residues. Trimming shortened V by 2 bases and J by 7 bases, and 9 bases separated the two germline ends. DNA for the CDR3: TGTGCCAGCAGCTTAATTTCCGGAAATGAGCAGTTCTTC. Amino acid sequence: CASSLISGNEQFF.

Here the CDR3 DNA reads TGTGCCAGCAGCCCACGGGGACTAGCGGGAGTCTACAATGAGCAGTTCTTC. This translates into CASSPRGLAGVYNEQFF. This chain links TRBV7-2 with TRBJ2-1; TRBD2 agrees at 14 bases. V gave up 5 bases and J gave up 3 bases; unmatched junction bases: 6. Germline lookup yields CDR1 SGHTA and CDR2 FQGNSA. This CDR3 region has 17 residues.

This clone was observed a handful of times. The V gene is TRBV5-6, the J gene TRBJ2-4; D remains unclear. Germline V CDR1 and CDR2: SGHDT, YYEEEE. The V gene lost 1 base and the J gene lost 0 bases, with 14 bases spanning the gap. There are 17 residues in the CDR3. DNA of the CDR3: TGTGCCAGCAGCTTGATTAGTCTCCGGATAGCCAAAAACATTCAGTACTTC. The encoded protein is CASSLISLRIAKNIQYF.

Notes on this clone: A far larger clone differs by one base, so this is likely a read error. This sample includes further DNA sequences coding for the same CDR3. J is TRBJ1-5 and V is TRBV5-6; a possible D gene is TRBD1 (6 bases). The V end was cut by 4 bases, the J end by 5 bases, with 16 bases between. The germline CDR1 and CDR2 sequences are SGHDT and YYEEEE. The CDR3 length is 15 residues. CDR3 DNA sequence: TGTGCCAGCAGCCTTGGGCAGGGGAACGATCAGCCCCAGCATTTT. It encodes CASSLGQGNDQPQHF.

The rearrangement links TRBV30 to TRBJ2-7, with D perhaps matching TRBD2 (5 bases). CDR1 and CDR2 from the germline V gene are GTSNPN and SVGIG (reference sequence). V lost 0 bases and J lost 2, with 32 bases in between. The CDR3 is made up of 21 amino acids. CDR3 nucleotide sequence: TGTGCCTGGAGTGTAGGGCTTCGGAGCGGCCGGTTGAAGGCGGTCGCCTACGAGCAGTACGTC. It codes for CAWSVGLRSGRLKAVAYEQYV.

This clone was seen a handful of times. V gene TRBV21-1 combines with J gene TRBJ1-1; the DNA was not used to check the table's D call, TRBD1. TRBV21-1 constitutes a pseudogene. The CDR3 loop spans 14 amino acids. This chain's CDR3 is CASSGQIMNTEAFF. Here the CDR3 DNA reads TGTGCCAGCAGCGGGCAGATCATGAACACTGAAGCTTTCTTT.

This clone was counted only a few times. The rearrangement joins TRBV5-1 to TRBJ2-5; TRBD2 might be the D (5 bases). Germline values: CDR1 SGHRS, CDR2 YFSETQ. This CDR3 region has 14 residues. V was clipped by 7 bases and J by 2 bases, with 15 bases between them. The CDR3 protein is CASGSGTAQETQYF. The DNA of the CDR3 is TGCGCCAGCGGGTCGGGAACGGCGCAAGAGACCCAGTACTTC.

This clone has only a few counts. The same CDR3 can be traced to other DNA sequences in this sample. The rearrangement uses TRBV27 and TRBJ1-5; D remains unclear. The CDR3 runs 13 residues. Germline values: CDR1 MNHEY, CDR2 SMNVEV (reference sequence). Trimming removed 1 base from V and 4 bases from J, with 5 bases in between. CDR3 nucleotides: TGTGCCAGCAGTTTATTAGGTAATCAGCCCCAGCATTTT. This sequence encodes CASSLLGNQPQHF.

This clone was observed a handful of times. The V and J genes are TRBV5-6 and TRBJ2-5; no firm D call. The CDR3 contains 13 residues. Trimming shortened V by 3 bases and J by 2 bases, and 8 bases separated the two germline ends. Germline CDR1 is SGHDT and CDR2 is YYEEEE. CDR3 loop: CASSSPGQETQYF. DNA for the CDR3: TGTGCCAGCAGCTCTCCAGGACAAGAGACCCAGTACTTC.

The chain couples TRBV7-3 to TRBJ2-1, with TRBD2 matching 11 bases. This CDR3 has 15 residues. V lost 5 bases to trimming and J lost 7 bases; unmatched junction nucleotides: 7. Looked up from germline, CDR1 is SGHTA and CDR2 is FQGTGA. The CDR3 nucleotides are TGTGCCAGCAGCACAAGGACTAGCGGGTTAAATGAGCAGTTCTTC. Protein sequence: CASSTRTSGLNEQFF.

This clone was picked up many times. The chain uses TRBV15 and TRBJ2-7; 11 bases align to TRBD2. The trim removed 7 bases at V and 5 bases at J, leaving 13 bases unmatched. CDR1 is LNHNV, CDR2 YYDKDF, per germline (reference sequence). The CDR3 is 16 residues long. The CDR3 loop is CATILASGRIVDEQYV. The DNA of the CDR3 is TGTGCCACCATCTTGGCTAGCGGGAGGATTGTGGACGAGCAGTACGTC.

The chain joins TRBV5-8 to TRBJ2-3, with 9 bases that match TRBD2. Trimming at V came to 4 bases and at J to 2 bases, leaving 11 bases not matched to a gene. The germline V gene encodes CDR1 SGHTS and CDR2 YDEGEE. The CDR3 contains 17 residues. CDR3 amino acids: CASSPSSGGAYTDTQYF. CDR3 in DNA: TGTGCCAGCAGCCCAAGTAGCGGGGGAGCTTACACAGATACGCAGTATTTT. Using reference TRBV5-8 and TRBJ2-3 for the parts outside the CDR3, the full variable domain is EAGVTQSPTHLIKTRGQQATLRCSPISGHTSVYWYQQALGLGLQFLLWYDEGEERNRGNFPPRFSGRQFPNYSSELNVNALELEDSALYLCASSPSSGGAYTDTQYFGPGTRLTVL.

V gene TRBV18 combines with J gene TRBJ2-7; D possibly uses TRBD1 or TRBD2 (6 bases each). Deletions cut 2 bases from V and 5 bases from J, with 19 bases between. CDR3 length: 16 amino acids. CDR1 and CDR2 (germline): KGHSH, LQKENI. CDR3 residues: CASSPRGASRGHEQYF. As DNA, the CDR3 is TGTGCCAGCTCACCAAGGGGGGCCTCACGTGGACACGAGCAGTACTTC.

The table lists this clone with a few counts. V gene TRBV6-6 combines with J gene TRBJ2-5; D tentatively fits TRBD1 or TRBD2 (6 bases each). Germline V lookup: CDR1 MNHNY, CDR2 SVGAGI (reference sequence). This CDR3 region has 15 residues. Deletions cut 1 base from V and 5 bases from J, with 14 bases between. The CDR3 region is CASSYLSGARETQYF. CDR3 sequence (DNA): TGTGCCAGCAGTTACTTGTCGGGGGCGCGGGAGACCCAGTACTTC.

This chain connects TRBV6-1 to TRBJ2-5, with TRBD2 as a possible D gene (6 bases). Germline V gene lookup returns CDR1 MNHNS and CDR2 SASEGT. With 9 bases removed from V and 2 bases from J, the gap between germline ends came to 13 bases. There are 13 residues in the CDR3. The CDR3 protein is CASGGLGQETQYF. The DNA for the CDR3 is TGTGCCAGTGGGGGACTTGGGCAAGAGACCCAGTACTTC.

This clone was seen a handful of times. The V call is TRBV4-2, the J call TRBJ2-1; unclear D gene. Germline loops: CDR1 LGHNA, CDR2 YNFKEQ. This CDR3 is 12 amino acids long. Trimming took 4 bases from V and 9 from J, leaving 10 bases between them. The CDR3 here is CASSPEFSEQFF. The DNA for the CDR3 is TGTGCCAGCAGCCCCGAGTTTTCTGAGCAGTTCTTC.

The J gene is TRBJ2-7, the V gene TRBV6-5; the match to TRBD2 covers 7 bases. From germline, CDR1 is MNHEY and CDR2 SVGAGI. The CDR3 contains 15 residues. V shed 0 bases, J shed 2 bases, and the junction held 4 bases outside the gene matches. CDR3 sequence: CASSYSGLTPYEQYF. CDR3 in DNA: TGTGCCAGCAGTTACTCGGGACTAACCCCCTACGAGCAGTACTTC.

This clone was counted between two and nine times. This chain links TRBV6-1 with TRBJ2-3; possibly TRBD1 or TRBD2 for D (6 bases each). The length of the CDR3 is 14 residues. Germline CDR1 is MNHNS and CDR2 is SASEGT. The ends were cut back, 2 bases at V and 6 bases at J, with 12 bases in the middle. The CDR3 DNA reads TGTGCCAGCAGTGAATGGGGGGCTTTGGATACGCAGTATTTT. This codes for CASSEWGALDTQYF.

The chain joins TRBV29-1 to TRBJ1-1, with 7 bases matching TRBD1. Trimming removed 4 bases from V and 5 bases from J; junction bases left unmatched: 7. The CDR3 spans 13 residues. Germline V gene sequence: CDR1 SQVTM, CDR2 ANQGSEA. CDR3 nucleotides: TGCAGCGTTGGATCCAGGGGGGGGACTGAAGCTTTCTTT. Translated: CSVGSRGGTEAFF. The full variable domain, rest sourced from reference TRBV29-1 and TRBJ1-1, is SAVISQKPSRDICQRGTSLTIQCQVDSQVTMMFWYRQQPGQSLTLIATANQGSEATYESGFVIDKFPISRPNLTFSTLTVSNMSPEDSSIYLCSVGSRGGTEAFFGQGTRLTVV.

A few counts support this clone. The chain combines TRBV5-4 with TRBJ2-1; no reliable D call. Germline CDR1 is SGHNT and CDR2 is YYREEE (reference sequence). The CDR3 contains 15 residues. With 4 bases removed from V and 7 bases from J, the gap between germline ends came to 18 bases. The CDR3 here is CASSPGWVGSNEQFF. Here the CDR3 DNA reads TGTGCCAGCAGCCCCGGTTGGGTAGGTTCGAATGAGCAGTTCTTC.

The table lists this clone with a few counts. The chain employs TRBV6-1 and TRBJ2-3, with D possibly being TRBD2 (7 bases). Germline V gene data show CDR1 as MNHNS and CDR2 as SASEGT. This CDR3 contains 14 residues. V lost 7 bases and J lost 2, with 13 bases in between. The CDR3 nucleotides are TGTGCCAGCACCGAGGGGGGGACCACAGATACGCAGTATTTT. This sequence encodes CASTEGGTTDTQYF.